This T cell receptor beta chain was sequenced for a study of blood T cell repertoires in COVID-19. Across the study: Both acute and convalescent COVID-19 samples were obtained from the United States, Italy and Spain. Sources were T cells, B-cell-depleted T cells, or PBMCs; the material itself was cDNA or gDNA.

Authors' processing steps: Researchers report that nucleated cell counts were estimated from reference gene primer amplification. Assay used: immunoSEQ multiplex PCR; TCRdb lists only in-frame clones, some missing. The V and J calls and clone size come from that table; D and trimming were worked out from the DNA. The data contain approximately 130,000 clones, around nine tenths of them singletons. The CDR3 has 12 residues. V lost 5 bases to trimming and J lost 7 bases, with 6 bases between them. CDR1 and CDR2 (germline): PRHDT, FYEKMQ (reference sequence). The sequencing sample was made of peripheral blood. This clonotype was obtained from a woman between 50 and 59 years old with acute or convalescent COVID-19. The chain combines TRBV13 with TRBJ1-6, with D uncertain. CDR3 nucleotide sequence: TGTGCCAGCAGCACACAGAATTCACCCCTCCACTTT. The encoded protein is CASSTQNSPLHF.